This T cell receptor (beta chain) was captured in a study of shared clonotypes between healthy human individuals. Study-wide results and limits: The low donor count limited represented genetic and exposure-history diversity. When compared with the clonotypes that were shared by all four sorted-subset donors, the non-shared clonotypes turned out to have lower generation probabilities. On the whole, naive subsets had larger estimated richness than memory subsets had. Large sequencing depth failed to make sorted-subset sequencing complete, rarefaction showed.

Note on this clone: Its specificity is unknown.

Measured with immunoSEQ multiplex PCR; TCRdb has only the in-frame clones, and not every one. The top ten clones hold 0.4% to 0.45% of a sample with about 1.5 million clones, nearly 99% of them seen once. The V end was cut by 6 bases, the J end by 7 bases, with 19 bases between. Germline assignment: CDR1 SGHNT and CDR2 YYREEE (reference sequence). The CDR3 extends over 14 amino acids. J is TRBJ1-2 and V is TRBV5-4; perhaps TRBD1 as D (5 bases). The sequenced sample consisted of naive CD4+ T cells sorted from blood. The subset here: CD45RA+ positively selected. This TCR was recovered from a man aged 25-45 years in good health. CDR3 coding DNA: TGTGCCAGCACCACTTCCGCAGGGAATCGTGGCTACACCTTC. It yields the protein CASTTSAGNRGYTF.